Each of the 22 T cell receptor beta chains below was sequenced from the same sample in a study of early T cells in non-severe SARS-CoV-2 infection. TCRdb called the 5' RACE reads again in MiXCR, with one record for every CDR3 protein. The data show more than 45,000 distinct CDR3 sequences, 12% seen once. The sequenced sample consisted of whole blood. These receptors came from an adult who was a healthcare worker with PCR-confirmed SARS-CoV-2 infection or an uninfected control (not recorded which).

The table lists this clonotype with many counts. The J gene is TRBJ2-7, the V gene TRBV20-1; the match to TRBD1 covers 11 bases. Per germline, CDR1 DFQATT and CDR2 SNEGSKA (reference sequence). V was pared by 2 bases and J by 3 bases, with 3 bases of the junction left unmatched. CDR3 length: 14 amino acids. The CDR3 nucleotides read TGCAGTGCTAGACCTGGGACAGGGGGCTACGAGCAGTACTTC. Residues: CSARPGTGGYEQYF.

This clonotype has ten or more counts. The genes are TRBV11-2 and TRBJ2-1; TRBD2 aligns across 7 bases. The CDR3 runs to 16 residues. Germline values: CDR1 SGHAT, CDR2 FQNNGV. The V gene end was trimmed by 5 bases and the J gene end by 4 bases; junction bases not matched to a gene: 11. This chain's CDR3 is CASSPAGLRGYNEQFF. In DNA form, the CDR3 reads TGTGCCAGCAGCCCCGCGGGACTACGGGGATACAATGAGCAGTTCTTC.

This clonotype was observed a few times. J is TRBJ2-3 and V is TRBV2; perhaps TRBD2 as D (6 bases). The CDR3 runs 16 residues. Between the trimmed V and J ends, which lost 5 bases and 2 bases, there was a span of 17 bases. Germline-derived CDR1 and CDR2 are SNHLY and FYNNEI. The CDR3 spells CASSPGSSGITDTQYF. In DNA, the CDR3 is TGTGCCAGCAGTCCGGGGAGTAGCGGTATCACAGATACGCAGTATTTT.

This clonotype was observed at least ten times. The J gene is TRBJ2-5, the V gene TRBV6-1; maybe TRBD1 (6 bases). V lost 1 base to trimming and J lost 0 bases, with 12 bases between them. The CDR3 totals 16 residues. CDR1 is MNHNS and CDR2 is SASEGT in the germline V gene. The CDR3 here is CASSEEWTAHQETQYF. CDR3 nucleotide sequence: TGTGCCAGCAGTGAAGAGTGGACAGCCCACCAAGAGACCCAGTACTTC.

Ten or more counts support this clonotype. The CDR3 loop reads CASAGRTDTQYF. The CDR3 DNA reads TGTGCCAGTGCGGGGCGCACAGATACGCAGTATTTT. This rearrangement joins TRBV28 to TRBJ2-3, with a tentative D call TRBD2 (6 bases). The germline gives CDR1 MDHEN, CDR2 SYDVKM. The CDR3 is 12 residues long. Trimming took 9 bases from V and 1 from J, leaving 8 bases between them.

This clonotype came up a few times. CDR3 protein: CASSLPSYNSPLHF. In DNA, the CDR3 is TGTGCCAGCAGCCTTCCGTCCTATAATTCACCCCTCCACTTT. The chain carries TRBV5-4 and TRBJ1-6; D is ambiguous. CDR3 length equals 14 residues. Germline CDR1 is SGHNT and CDR2 is YYREEE (reference sequence). The V end was cut by 4 bases, the J end by 1 base, with 6 bases between.

The chain combines TRBV12-3 or TRBV12-4 with TRBJ2-7, with TRBD2 identical over 8 bases. The CDR3 extends over 14 amino acids. The V and J ends lost 6 bases and 5 bases, in that order; junction bases with no gene match: 9. The CDR3 DNA reads TGTGCCAGCAGCCCCGGGGGGGCGCTAAACGAGCAGTACTTC. It is translated as CASSPGGALNEQYF.

CDR3 in DNA: TGTGCCAGCAGCGCAGGGACCAGGGACATTCAGTACTTC. It codes for CASSAGTRDIQYF. The chain employs TRBV5-4 and TRBJ2-4, with D possibly being TRBD1 or TRBD2 (5 bases each). CDR3 length: 13 amino acids. The ends were cut back, 4 bases at V and 8 bases at J, with 13 bases in the middle. Germline loops: CDR1 SGHNT, CDR2 YYREEE (reference sequence).

This rearrangement joins TRBV2 to TRBJ2-7, with TRBD1 matching 9 bases. Germline CDR1 SNHLY, CDR2 FYNNEI. The CDR3 runs 13 residues. The ends lost 6 bases at V and 2 bases at J; junction bases unmatched: 2. The CDR3 nucleotides read TGTGCCAGCAGGGGACAGGGTCCCTACGAGCAGTACTTC. It codes for CASRGQGPYEQYF.

This clonotype was detected ten times or more. This sequence joins TRBV28 and TRBJ2-7; 9 bases line up with TRBD2. The CDR3 covers 17 residues. Looked up from germline, CDR1 is MDHEN and CDR2 is SYDVKM. The ends lost 7 bases at V and 4 bases at J; junction bases unmatched: 17. As DNA, the CDR3 is TGTGCCAGCACCACCTTGGGGATAGCGGGAGAGAAGTACGAGCAGTACTTC. The encoded protein is CASTTLGIAGEKYEQYF.

This clonotype has at least ten counts. This chain uses TRBV19 with TRBJ2-1, with 10 bases that match TRBD2. The trim removed 5 bases at V and 8 bases at J, leaving 9 bases unmatched. CDR1 and CDR2 (germline): LNHDA, SQIVND (reference sequence). The CDR3 consists of 15 residues. The CDR3 nucleotides read TGTGCCAGTAGTGCAGCGGGAGGGCCTGTTGATGAGCAGTTCTTC. It yields the protein CASSAAGGPVDEQFF. The full variable domain, in which reference TRBV19 and TRBJ2-1 provide the parts outside the CDR3, is DGGITQSPKYLFRKEGQNVTLSCEQNLNHDAMYWYRQDPGQGLRLIYYSQIVNDFQKGDIAEGYSVSREKKESFPLTVTSAQKNPTAFYLCASSAAGGPVDEQFFGPGTRLTVL.

V is TRBV7-9 and J is TRBJ1-1, with D unclear. This CDR3 region has 14 residues. Germline assignment: CDR1 SEHNR and CDR2 FQNEAQ (reference sequence). Trimming removed 3 bases from V and 1 base from J, with 9 bases in between. Written as DNA, the CDR3 is TGTGCCAGCAGCTTCCCCATGGCGAACACTGAAGCTTTCTTT. Translated, it gives CASSFPMANTEAFF.

There are a few counts of this clonotype. This chain uses TRBV10-2 with TRBJ2-2, with TRBD2 matching over 10 bases. With V trimmed by 2 bases and J by 3 bases, 12 bases remained unmatched. This CDR3 has 19 residues. CDR1 and CDR2 from the germline V gene are WSHSY and SAAADI. CDR3 DNA sequence: TGCGCCAGCAGTGAGGAACTAGCGGGGAGTACGGGGGACACCGGGGAGCTGTTTTTT. Amino acid sequence: CASSEELAGSTGDTGELFF.

This clonotype was picked up many times. The chain carries TRBV28 and TRBJ2-2; no clear D. V was clipped by 3 bases and J by 3 bases, with 14 bases between them. This CDR3 comprises 16 residues. Germline V gene data show CDR1 as MDHEN and CDR2 as SYDVKM. DNA of the CDR3: TGTGCCAGCAGTTTCTTTCCCCGGCTGGACACCGGGGAGCTGTTTTTT. Protein sequence: CASSFFPRLDTGELFF.

This chain connects TRBV9 to TRBJ2-5, with no clear D. Germline V gene sequence: CDR1 SGDLS, CDR2 YYNGEE. The CDR3 contains 13 residues. Trimming shortened V by 2 bases and J by 4 bases, and 9 bases separated the two germline ends. CDR3 region: CASSVRYAETQYF. CDR3 DNA sequence: TGTGCCAGCAGCGTGCGGTACGCAGAGACCCAGTACTTC.

This CDR3 reads CASSDRALSEKLFF. For the CDR3, the DNA is TGTGCCAGCAGCGACAGGGCTCTATCGGAAAAACTGTTTTTT. V usage is TRBV9 and J usage is TRBJ1-4; the D gene is possibly TRBD1 (6 bases). The germline V gene encodes CDR1 SGDLS and CDR2 YYNGEE. The CDR3 has 14 amino acids. The V end lost 3 bases, the J end lost 8 bases, and 14 bases lay between the germline ends.

By share, this clonotype ranks as medium-sized. The chain joins TRBV2 to TRBJ2-1; 10 bases line up with TRBD2. J gave up 4 bases and V 8 bases, and 2 bases lay outside the gene matches. Germline loops: CDR1 SNHLY, CDR2 FYNNEI. This CDR3 is 13 amino acids long. The DNA for the CDR3 is TGTGCCAGCGGACTAGCGGATTACAATGAGCAGTTCTTC. Protein: CASGLADYNEQFF.

This clonotype appeared a few times. The chain joins TRBV2 to TRBJ2-6; 7 bases line up with TRBD2. Trimming cost V 10 bases and J 0 bases; bases outside gene matches: 6. Germline-derived CDR1 and CDR2 are SNHLY and FYNNEI. The CDR3 loop spans 15 amino acids. DNA of the CDR3: TGTGCCACGGGGACTACAAGCTCTGGGGCCAACGTCCTGACTTTC. Its protein is CATGTTSSGANVLTF.

The chain uses TRBV13 and TRBJ2-3; D is undetermined. The V end lost 5 bases, the J end lost 2 bases, and 11 bases lay between the germline ends. Germline-derived CDR1 and CDR2 are PRHDT and FYEKMQ (reference sequence). CDR3 size: 14 residues. In nucleotides, the CDR3 is TGTGCCAGCAGCCAACCCAGAACCACAGATACGCAGTATTTT. This encodes CASSQPRTTDTQYF.

The sample holds many counts of this clonotype. V usage is TRBV7-9 and J usage is TRBJ2-1; unclear D gene. The CDR3 runs 15 residues. Per germline, CDR1 SEHNR and CDR2 FQNEAQ (reference sequence). V was shortened by 1 base and J by 0 bases, with 7 bases between the two germline ends. Written as DNA, the CDR3 is TGTGCCAGCAGCTTAGTCGCTCCCTCCTACAATGAGCAGTTCTTC. The encoded protein is CASSLVAPSYNEQFF.

The sample holds many counts of this clonotype. The rearrangement links TRBV7-9 to TRBJ1-1; D is perhaps TRBD1 (5 bases). The germline V gene has CDR1 SEHNR and CDR2 FQNEAQ (reference sequence). The V and J ends lost 7 bases and 2 bases respectively, with 17 bases between them. The CDR3 totals 15 residues. CDR3 protein: CASTKRAGGNTEAFF. The CDR3 DNA follows: TGTGCCAGCACTAAAAGGGCCGGGGGTAACACTGAAGCTTTCTTT.

This clonotype was seen at least ten times. V and J are TRBV5-1 and TRBJ2-3; 7 nucleotides agree with TRBD2. Germline lookup yields CDR1 SGHRS and CDR2 YFSETQ. Trimming took 4 bases from V and 4 from J; bases not matched to a gene: 6. This CDR3 has 14 residues. CDR3 protein: CASSVGRGADTQYF. CDR3 bases: TGCGCCAGCAGCGTGGGGAGGGGCGCAGATACGCAGTATTTT.